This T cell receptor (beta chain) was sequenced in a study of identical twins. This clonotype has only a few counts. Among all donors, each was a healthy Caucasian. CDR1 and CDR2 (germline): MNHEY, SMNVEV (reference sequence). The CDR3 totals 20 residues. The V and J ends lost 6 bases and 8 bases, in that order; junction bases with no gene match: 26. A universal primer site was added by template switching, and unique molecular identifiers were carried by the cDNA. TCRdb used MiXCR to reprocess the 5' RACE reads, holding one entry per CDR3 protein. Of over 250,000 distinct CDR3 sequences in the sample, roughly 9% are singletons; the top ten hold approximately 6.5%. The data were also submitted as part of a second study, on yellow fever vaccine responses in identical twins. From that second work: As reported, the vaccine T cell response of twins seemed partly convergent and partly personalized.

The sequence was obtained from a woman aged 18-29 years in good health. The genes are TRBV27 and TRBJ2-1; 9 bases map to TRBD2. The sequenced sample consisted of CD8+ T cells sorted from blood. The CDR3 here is CASRPPIGQHSGGLRDEQFF. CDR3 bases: TGTGCCAGCAGACCTCCCATTGGGCAGCATAGCGGGGGCCTTCGGGATGAGCAGTTCTTC.